This is a list of T cell receptor beta chains from one sample in a study of beta chain features in type 1 diabetes. Some clones are missing from TCRdb's copy, which holds only in-frame ones; the method was immunoSEQ multiplex PCR. The table includes approximately 470,000 clones, about 30% detected once. Sequenced input: naive CD4+ T cells from blood. All receptors derive from a man aged 18 to 30 in good health. Each CDR3 is given without its conserved first and last residue. Where a row states a size, it is once, few, many or the class of an expanded clone; other rows omit it.

J gene: TRBJ2-2
V gene: TRBV9
clone size: .
CDR3 protein: ASSVVGHPGELF

J gene: TRBJ1-4
V gene: TRBV29-1
clone size: few
CDR3 protein: SVEDPGQGTEKLF

J gene: TRBJ2-7
V gene: TRBV30
clone size: .
CDR3 protein: AWSVTGTWT

J gene: TRBJ2-3
V gene: TRBV10-3
clone size: few
CDR3 protein: AIKTSGSTDTQY

J gene: TRBJ1-1
V gene: TRBV5-1
clone size: .
CDR3 protein: ASSLTGNTEAF

J gene: TRBJ2-1
V gene: TRBV28
clone size: .
CDR3 protein: ASRPPGTGYHEQF

J gene: TRBJ2-5
V gene: TRBV28
clone size: few
CDR3 protein: ASRFNQETQY

J gene: TRBJ2-7
V gene: TRBV4-3
clone size: .
CDR3 protein: ASSQGARYSYEQY

J gene: TRBJ2-7
V gene: TRBV7-2
clone size: few
CDR3 protein: ASSLVNYEQY

J gene: TRBJ1-2
V gene: TRBV30
clone size: few
CDR3 protein: AWSGGDGYT

J gene: TRBJ2-5
V gene: TRBV7-9
clone size: few
CDR3 protein: ASSLRTSGRRITETQY

J gene: TRBJ2-1
V gene: TRBV4-1
clone size: once
CDR3 protein: ASSQDRLGGEQF

J gene: TRBJ1-2
V gene: TRBV4-1
clone size: .
CDR3 protein: ASSPQTEAGYT

J gene: TRBJ2-3
V gene: TRBV30
clone size: .
CDR3 protein: AWSVTIPGTDTQY

J gene: TRBJ1-5
V gene: TRBV27
clone size: few
CDR3 protein: ASSRRTGVDQPQH

J gene: TRBJ1-5
V gene: TRBV23-1
clone size: .
CDR3 protein: ASSQSGTSIGSNQPQH

J gene: TRBJ2-5
V gene: TRBV30
clone size: .
CDR3 protein: AWSVRRTSGTQETQY

J gene: TRBJ2-1
V gene: TRBV15
clone size: .
CDR3 protein: ATSGDFAGRFEQF

J gene: TRBJ1-2
V gene: TRBV2
clone size: .
CDR3 protein: ASLTDRGEGYT

J gene: TRBJ1-5
V gene: TRBV30
clone size: .
CDR3 protein: AWSSILRGQPQH

J gene: TRBJ2-7
V gene: TRBV30
clone size: .
CDR3 protein: AWRQISYEQY

J gene: TRBJ2-2
V gene: TRBV4-2
clone size: few
CDR3 protein: ASSHDLGGDGTGELF

J gene: TRBJ2-1
V gene: TRBV27
clone size: few
CDR3 protein: ASRWSSYNEQF

J gene: TRBJ2-1
V gene: TRBV5-1
clone size: .
CDR3 protein: ASSLSIADSNEQF

J gene: TRBJ1-2
V gene: TRBV29-1
clone size: .
CDR3 protein: SANKEYGYT

J gene: TRBJ2-1
V gene: TRBV19
clone size: .
CDR3 protein: ASSMRWGQYNEQF

J gene: TRBJ2-7
V gene: TRBV15
clone size: once
CDR3 protein: ATSRARSGWGSYEQY

J gene: TRBJ2-7
V gene: TRBV4-3
clone size: .
CDR3 protein: ASSQDGRAYEQY

J gene: TRBJ2-7
V gene: TRBV7-6
clone size: .
CDR3 protein: ASSLGQRQSDYEQY

J gene: TRBJ2-5
V gene: TRBV2
clone size: few
CDR3 protein: ASSSRGGEETQY

J gene: TRBJ1-2
V gene: TRBV30
clone size: .
CDR3 protein: AWTRDRHLWGYT

J gene: TRBJ1-4
V gene: TRBV30
clone size: .
CDR3 protein: AWSPDEKLF

J gene: TRBJ2-7
V gene: TRBV28
clone size: few
CDR3 protein: ASRGQGGPTYEQY

J gene: TRBJ1-5
V gene: TRBV30
clone size: .
CDR3 protein: AWRRDGALQPQH

J gene: TRBJ1-2
V gene: TRBV9
clone size: .
CDR3 protein: ASSVERNYGYT

J gene: TRBJ2-1
V gene: TRBV6-6
clone size: .
CDR3 protein: ASSPQFQNNEQF

J gene: TRBJ2-7
V gene: TRBV4-1
clone size: .
CDR3 protein: ASSQEEGYEQY

J gene: TRBJ1-1
V gene: TRBV12-5
clone size: few
CDR3 protein: ASGLVRTEMTEAF

J gene: TRBJ2-2
V gene: TRBV29-1
clone size: few
CDR3 protein: SVTGQGPTGELF

J gene: TRBJ2-5
V gene: TRBV29-1
clone size: .
CDR3 protein: SAPTEYQETQY